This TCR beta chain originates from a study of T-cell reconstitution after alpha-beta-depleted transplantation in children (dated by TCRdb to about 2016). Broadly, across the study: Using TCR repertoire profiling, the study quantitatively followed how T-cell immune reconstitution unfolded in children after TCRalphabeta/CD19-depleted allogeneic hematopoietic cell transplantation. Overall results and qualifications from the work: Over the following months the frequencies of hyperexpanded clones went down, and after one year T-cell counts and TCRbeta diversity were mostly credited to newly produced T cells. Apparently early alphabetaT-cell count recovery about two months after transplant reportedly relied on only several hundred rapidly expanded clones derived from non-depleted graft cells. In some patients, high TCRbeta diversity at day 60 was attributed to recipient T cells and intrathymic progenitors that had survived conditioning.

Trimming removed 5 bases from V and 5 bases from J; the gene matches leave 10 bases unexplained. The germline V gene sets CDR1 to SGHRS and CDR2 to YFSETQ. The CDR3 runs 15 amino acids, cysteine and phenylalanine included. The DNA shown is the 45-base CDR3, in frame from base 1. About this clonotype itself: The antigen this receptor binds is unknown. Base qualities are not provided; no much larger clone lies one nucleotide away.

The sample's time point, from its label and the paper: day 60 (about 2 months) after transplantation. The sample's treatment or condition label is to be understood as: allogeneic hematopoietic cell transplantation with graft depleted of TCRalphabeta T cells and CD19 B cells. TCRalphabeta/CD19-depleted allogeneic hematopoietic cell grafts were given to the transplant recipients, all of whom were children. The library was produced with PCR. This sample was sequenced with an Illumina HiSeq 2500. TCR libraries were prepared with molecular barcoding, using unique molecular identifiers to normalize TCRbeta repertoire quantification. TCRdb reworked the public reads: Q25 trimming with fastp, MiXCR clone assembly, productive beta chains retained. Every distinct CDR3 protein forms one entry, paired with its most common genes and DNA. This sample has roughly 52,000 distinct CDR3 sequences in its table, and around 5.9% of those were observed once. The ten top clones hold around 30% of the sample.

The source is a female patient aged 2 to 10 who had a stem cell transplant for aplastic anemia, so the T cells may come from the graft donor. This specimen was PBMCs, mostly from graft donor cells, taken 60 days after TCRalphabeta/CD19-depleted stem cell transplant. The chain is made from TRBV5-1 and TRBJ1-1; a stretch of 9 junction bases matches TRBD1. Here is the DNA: TGCGCCAGCAGACCATTACAGGGGGCCGCGACTGAAGCTTTCTTT. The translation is CASRPLQGAATEAFF.